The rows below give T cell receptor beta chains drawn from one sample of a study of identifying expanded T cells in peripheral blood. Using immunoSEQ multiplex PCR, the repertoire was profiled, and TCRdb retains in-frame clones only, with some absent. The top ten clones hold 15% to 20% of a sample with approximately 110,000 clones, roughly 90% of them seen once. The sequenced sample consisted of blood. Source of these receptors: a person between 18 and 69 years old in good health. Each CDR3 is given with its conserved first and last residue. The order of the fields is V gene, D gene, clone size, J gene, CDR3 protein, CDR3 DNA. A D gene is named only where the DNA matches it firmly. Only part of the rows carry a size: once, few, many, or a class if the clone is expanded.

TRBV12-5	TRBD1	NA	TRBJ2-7	CASAEPGQGPLEQYF	TGTGCTAGTGCCGAGCCGGGACAGGGACCGCTCGAGCAGTACTTC
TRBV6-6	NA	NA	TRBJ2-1	CASSYGPRREQFF	TGTGCCAGCAGTTACGGTCCGAGACGTGAGCAGTTCTTC
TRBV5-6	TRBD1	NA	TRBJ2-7	CASSAGGTGSYEQYF	TGTGCCAGCAGCGCCGGGGGGACAGGGTCCTACGAGCAGTACTTC
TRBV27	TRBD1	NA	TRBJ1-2	CASSAPGQGLDGYTF	TGTGCCAGCAGTGCCCCGGGACAGGGCTTAGATGGCTACACCTTC
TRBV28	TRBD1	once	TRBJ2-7	CASSSWTGWYF	TGTGCCAGCAGTTCCTGGACAGGGTGGTACTTC
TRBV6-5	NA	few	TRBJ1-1	CASSLLGGNTEAFF	TGTGCCAGCAGTCTACTAGGGGGGAACACTGAAGCTTTCTTT
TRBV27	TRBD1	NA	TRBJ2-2	CASRTGQGYTGELFF	TGTGCCAGCAGGACAGGACAGGGGTACACCGGGGAGCTGTTTTTT
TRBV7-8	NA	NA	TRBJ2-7	CASSSPYEQYF	TGTGCCAGCAGCTCGCCCTACGAGCAGTACTTC
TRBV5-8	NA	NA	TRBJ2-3	CASSLKSTDTQYF	TGTGCCAGCAGCTTAAAAAGCACAGATACGCAGTATTTT
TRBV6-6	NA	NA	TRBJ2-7	CASTTRTYEQYF	TGTGCCAGCACCACCCGAACTTACGAGCAGTACTTC
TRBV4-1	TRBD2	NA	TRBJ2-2	CASSQRTIAGGLSGTGELFF	TGCGCCAGCAGCCAGAGGACCATAGCGGGGGGGCTCTCAGGCACCGGGGAGCTGTTTTTT
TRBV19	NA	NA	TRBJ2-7	CASSIGAALSYEQYF	TGTGCCAGTAGTATCGGGGCGGCCCTCTCCTACGAGCAGTACTTC
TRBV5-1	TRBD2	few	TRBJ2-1	CASSQSGGAYNEQFF	TGCGCCAGCAGCCAGAGCGGGGGGGCCTACAATGAGCAGTTCTTC
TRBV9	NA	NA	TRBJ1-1	CASSVGPSLNTEAFF	TGTGCCAGCAGCGTAGGCCCGAGCCTGAACACTGAAGCTTTCTTT
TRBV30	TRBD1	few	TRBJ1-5	CAWGGQGDQPQHF	TGTGCCTGGGGAGGACAGGGGGATCAGCCCCAGCATTTT
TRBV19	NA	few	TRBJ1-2	CASKERKFPYGYTF	TGTGCCAGTAAGGAGAGGAAATTCCCCTATGGCTACACCTTC
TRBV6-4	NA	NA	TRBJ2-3	CASSESGFLDTQYF	TGTGCCAGCAGTGAATCGGGGTTTCTGGATACGCAGTATTTT
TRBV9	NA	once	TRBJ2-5	CASSVVVREETQYF	TGTGCCAGCAGCGTAGTGGTGCGCGAAGAGACCCAGTACTTC
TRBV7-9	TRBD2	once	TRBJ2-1	CASSPIASGGGGWVNEQFF	TGTGCCAGCAGCCCCATAGCTAGCGGGGGGGGTGGCTGGGTCAATGAGCAGTTCTTC
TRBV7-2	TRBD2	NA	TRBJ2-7	CASSLRSGGPSRSSYEQYF	TGTGCCAGCAGCTTACGTAGCGGGGGGCCCTCAAGGAGCTCCTACGAGCAGTACTTC
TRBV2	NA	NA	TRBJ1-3	CASSPTPGNTIYF	TGTGCCAGCAGTCCGACCCCTGGAAACACCATATATTTT
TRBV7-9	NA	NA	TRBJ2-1	CASSLIGGPYNEQFF	TGTGCCAGCAGCTTAATTGGGGGCCCCTACAATGAGCAGTTCTTC
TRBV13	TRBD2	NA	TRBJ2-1	CASSSGLAGGSYEQFF	TGTGCCAGCAGCTCGGGACTAGCGGGGGGTTCCTATGAGCAGTTCTTC
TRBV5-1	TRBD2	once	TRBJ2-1	CASSFFYAGGPGNEQFF	TGCGCCAGCAGCTTTTTTTACGCGGGGGGGCCGGGGAATGAGCAGTTCTTC
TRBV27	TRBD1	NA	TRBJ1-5	CASSSLKSGGRGSNQPQHF	TGTGCCAGCAGTTCATTAAAATCGGGGGGCAGGGGGAGCAATCAGCCCCAGCATTTT
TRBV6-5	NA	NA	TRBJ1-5	CASSPGGAGNQPQHF	TGTGCCAGCAGTCCGGGCGGGGCGGGCAATCAGCCCCAGCATTTT
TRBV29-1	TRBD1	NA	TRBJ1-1	CSVGQGRDTEAFF	TGCAGCGTTGGACAGGGCAGGGACACTGAAGCTTTCTTT
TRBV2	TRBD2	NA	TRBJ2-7	CATNRGTSGAYEQYF	TGTGCCACGAACCGAGGGACTAGCGGGGCCTACGAGCAGTACTTC
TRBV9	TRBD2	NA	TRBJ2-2	CASSVDVAGFAGELFF	TGTGCCAGCAGCGTAGATGTAGCGGGGTTCGCCGGGGAGCTGTTTTTT
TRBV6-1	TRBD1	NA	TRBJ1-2	CASSGPRGRFNYGYTF	TGTGCCAGCAGTGGCCCCAGGGGGCGCTTCAACTATGGCTACACCTTC
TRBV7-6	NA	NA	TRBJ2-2	CASSYNTGELFF	TGTGCCAGCAGCTACAACACCGGGGAGCTGTTTTTT
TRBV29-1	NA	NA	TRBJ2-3	CSVEGTDSLTDTQYF	TGCAGCGTTGAAGGAACCGACAGCCTTACAGATACGCAGTATTTT
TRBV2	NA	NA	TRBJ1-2	CASSAEHRDYGYTF	TGTGCCAGCAGTGCTGAACACAGGGACTATGGCTACACCTTC
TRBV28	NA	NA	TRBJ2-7	CASSLTGRPYEQYF	TGTGCCAGCAGTTTAACTGGGCGCCCCTACGAGCAGTACTTC
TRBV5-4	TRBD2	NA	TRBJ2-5	CASSGTSGGAQETQYF	TGTGCCAGCAGCGGGACTAGCGGGGGGGCACAAGAGACCCAGTACTTC
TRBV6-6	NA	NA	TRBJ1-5	CASSNNQPQHF	TGTGCCAGCAGTAACAATCAGCCCCAGCATTTT
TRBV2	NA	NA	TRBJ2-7	CASSDGTPTLYEQYF	TGTGCCAGCAGTGACGGGACACCAACCCTCTACGAGCAGTACTTC
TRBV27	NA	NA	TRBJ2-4	CASSLSQGSLNIQYF	TGTGCCAGCAGTTTATCACAGGGAAGTTTAAACATTCAGTACTTC
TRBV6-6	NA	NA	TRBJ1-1	CASSPGGGVANTEAFF	TGTGCCAGCAGTCCTGGAGGGGGGGTCGCGAACACTGAAGCTTTCTTT
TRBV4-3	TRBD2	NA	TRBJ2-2	CASSQDPFGGGARDGELFF	TGCGCCAGCAGCCAAGATCCCTTCGGCGGGGGGGCCCGAGACGGGGAGCTGTTTTTT
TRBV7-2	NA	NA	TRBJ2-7	CASTQGAGLNEQYF	TGTGCCAGCACCCAAGGTGCAGGGTTAAACGAGCAGTACTTC
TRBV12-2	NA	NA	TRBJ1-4	CASRLGLCGGCEAEKLFF	TGTGCAAGTCGCTTAGGTCTTTGTGGGGGTTGTGAGGCTGAAAAACTGTTTTTT
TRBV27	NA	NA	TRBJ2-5	CATAGSLASETQYF	TGTGCCACCGCAGGGAGTTTGGCAAGTGAGACCCAGTACTTC
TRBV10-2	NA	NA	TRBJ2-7	CASSEGLAWGQYF	TGCGCCAGCAGTGAGGGGTTGGCCTGGGGGCAGTACTTC
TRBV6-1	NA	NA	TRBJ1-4	CASRGGGTVNEKLFF	TGTGCCAGCAGGGGGGGAGGAACGGTTAATGAAAAACTGTTTTTT
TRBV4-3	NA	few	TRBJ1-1	CASSLGTGEAFF	TGCGCCAGCAGCCTCGGAACAGGTGAAGCTTTCTTT
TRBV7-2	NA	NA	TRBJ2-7	CASRADSLNYEQYF	TGTGCCAGCAGGGCGGACAGTTTAAATTACGAGCAGTACTTC
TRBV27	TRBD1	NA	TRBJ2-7	CASSGTGAIYEQYF	TGTGCCAGCAGCGGTACAGGGGCCATATACGAGCAGTACTTC
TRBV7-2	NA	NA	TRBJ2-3	CASSPRTPSTDTQYF	TGTGCCAGCAGCCCCAGGACACCGAGCACAGATACGCAGTATTTT
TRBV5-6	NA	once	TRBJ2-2	CASSFLGGKNTGELFF	TGTGCCAGCAGCTTTTTAGGGGGGAAGAACACCGGGGAGCTGTTTTTT